Many counts were recorded for the clone carrying this TCR beta chain. What it binds is unknown. This specimen belongs to a study of T cell repertoires in cytomegalovirus infection. Study results and limitations: What dominated the ex vivo response were HLA-C-restricted CMV-specific TCR beta clonotypes.

This CDR3 is built from 12 residues. In germline, CDR1 is SGHVS, CDR2 FQNEAQ. Trimming cost V 3 bases and J 5 bases, with 7 bases left between them. TCRdb itself ran the reads through MiXCR, one entry per CDR3 protein. The sample records around 250,000 distinct CDR3 sequences, 15% to 20% being singletons. The receptor was derived from a human donor in good health (CMV status not recorded). Some clones in this sample may be carry-over from other donors' samples. Sequencing was done on a sample of CD8+ T cells from PBMCs. The chain joins TRBV7-8 to TRBJ2-5; D is unclear. The CDR3 loop is CASSLIGETQYF. DNA for the CDR3: TGTGCCAGCAGCTTGATAGGGGAGACCCAGTACTTC.